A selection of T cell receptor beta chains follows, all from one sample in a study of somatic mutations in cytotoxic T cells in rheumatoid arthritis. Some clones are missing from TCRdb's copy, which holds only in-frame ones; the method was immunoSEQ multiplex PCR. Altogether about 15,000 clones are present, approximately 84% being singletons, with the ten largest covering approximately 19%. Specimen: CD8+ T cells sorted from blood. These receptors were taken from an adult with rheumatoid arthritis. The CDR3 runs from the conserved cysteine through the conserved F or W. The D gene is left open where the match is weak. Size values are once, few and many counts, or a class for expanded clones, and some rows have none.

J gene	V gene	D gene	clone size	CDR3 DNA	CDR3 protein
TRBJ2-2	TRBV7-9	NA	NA	TGTGCCAGCAGCATATCAGGGAACACCGGGGAGCTGTTTTTT	CASSISGNTGELFF
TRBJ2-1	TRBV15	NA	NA	TGTGCCACCCAGGGGTCCCATGAGCAGTTCTTC	CATQGSHEQFF
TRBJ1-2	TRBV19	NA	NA	TGTGCCAGTAGTAGAGGGCCTGGCAGGGGCGCTTATGGCTACACCTTC	CASSRGPGRGAYGYTF
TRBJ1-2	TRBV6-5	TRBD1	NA	TGTGCCAGCAGTTACAGGGCAGGGGGCTATGGCTACACCTTC	CASSYRAGGYGYTF
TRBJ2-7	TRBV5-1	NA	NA	TGCGCCAGCAGCTTGACAGGGAGTTCCCTGCAGTACTTC	CASSLTGSSLQYF
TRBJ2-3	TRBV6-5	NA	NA	TGTGCCAGCAGTTTCGTTCCGGGCACAGATACGCAGTATTTT	CASSFVPGTDTQYF
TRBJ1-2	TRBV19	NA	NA	TGTGCCAGTAGGTGGGACATCTCCTATGGCTACACCTTC	CASRWDISYGYTF
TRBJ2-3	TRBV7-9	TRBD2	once	TGTGCCAGCAGTACCGGACTAGTGGATAAAGTTACGCAGTATTTT	CASSTGLVDKVTQYF
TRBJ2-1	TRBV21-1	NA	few	TGTGCCAGCAGCAAAGTGGGGCTAACTTCCTACAATGAGCAGTTCTTC	CASSKVGLTSYNEQFF
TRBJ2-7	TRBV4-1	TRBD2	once	TGCGCCAGCAGCCTGCTAGCGGGAGGGCCGTACGAGCAGTACTTC	CASSLLAGGPYEQYF
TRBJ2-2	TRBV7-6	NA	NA	TGTGCCAGCAGCTCGTATGTTATGGAATCCACCGGGGAGCTGTTTTTT	CASSSYVMESTGELFF
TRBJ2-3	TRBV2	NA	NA	TGTGCCAGCAGGGTGGTTGGGAATACGCAGTATTTT	CASRVVGNTQYF
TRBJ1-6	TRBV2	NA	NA	TGTGCCAGCACCAGGGGCATCATCAATTCACCCCTCCACTTT	CASTRGIINSPLHF
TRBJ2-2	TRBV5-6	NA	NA	TGTGCCAGCAGCTTGCATGGAGCCGGGGAGCTGTTTTTT	CASSLHGAGELFF
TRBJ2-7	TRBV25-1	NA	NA	TGTGCCAGCAGTGCTGACCCAGACCGGGACACGGAACACTACGAGCAGTACTTC	CASSADPDRDTEHYEQYF